Presented here are 25 T cell receptor beta chains from one specimen sequenced in a study of long-term antiretroviral therapy in people with HIV. Sequencing relied on immunoSEQ assay v3.0, run at survey level. Produced via immunoSEQ multiplex PCR; TCRdb's table is partial and in-frame only. The sample records some 28,000 clones, 90% to 95% being singletons. The input for sequencing was unsorted PBMCs, taken 6 to 6.5 years after starting antiretroviral therapy. These receptor sequences come from a man aged 30-40 years with HIV.

V gene TRBV4-3 combines with J gene TRBJ1-2; D gene ambiguous. CDR1 and CDR2 from the germline V gene are LGHNA and YSLEER. Trimming pared 0 bases from V and 8 bases from J, leaving 13 bases between. This CDR3 is 14 amino acids long. The CDR3 protein is CASSQDRWVLGYTF. The CDR3 nucleotides read TGCGCCAGCAGCCAAGATCGTTGGGTTTTGGGCTACACCTTC.

The chain uses TRBV2 and TRBJ2-7, with 12 bases that match TRBD2. J was trimmed by 0 bases and V by 6 bases; bases with no gene match: 0. The germline V gene has CDR1 SNHLY and CDR2 FYNNEI. This CDR3 has 14 residues. The chain's CDR3 is CASRLAGGSYEQYF. For the CDR3, the DNA is TGTGCCAGCAGACTAGCGGGGGGCTCCTACGAGCAGTACTTC.

The V call is TRBV13, the J call TRBJ2-2; D remains unclear. CDR3 size: 14 residues. Trimming took off 5 bases at V and 5 bases at J, with 12 bases between the two ends. In germline, CDR1 is PRHDT, CDR2 FYEKMQ (reference sequence). CDR3 nucleotide sequence: TGTGCCAGCAGCAGCATCCTGGAGACCGGGGAGCTGTTTTTT. Protein: CASSSILETGELFF.

This chain uses TRBV6-6 with TRBJ2-1; D remains unclear. The CDR3 extends over 11 amino acids. Trimming pared 7 bases from V and 8 bases from J, leaving 9 bases between. Germline V lookup: CDR1 MNHNY, CDR2 SVGAGI (reference sequence). The CDR3 nucleotides are TGTGCCAGCACGGGCGGCTATGAGCAGTTCTTC. Its protein product is CASTGGYEQFF.

The chain is built from TRBV7-2 and TRBJ2-7, with 7 nucleotides matching TRBD1. The germline V gene encodes CDR1 SGHTA and CDR2 FQGNSA. Unmatched junction bases numbered 3, after V lost 6 bases and J lost 4 bases. The CDR3 totals 12 residues. The CDR3 nucleotides are TGTGCCAGCAGTAACAGGGGTTACGAGCAGTACTTC. Protein: CASSNRGYEQYF. Supplemented by reference TRBV7-2 and TRBJ2-7, the full variable domain reads GAGVSQSPSNKVTEKGKDVELRCDPISGHTALYWYRQSLGQGLEFLIYFQGNSAPDKSGLPSDRFSAERTGGSVSTLTIQRTQQEDSAVYLCASSNRGYEQYFGPGTRLTVT.

This clone was picked up one time. CDR3 in DNA: TGCAGCGTGGACGCCTCGGCGGACCGCACAGATACGCAGTATTTT. Its translation is CSVDASADRTDTQYF. The chain couples TRBV29-1 to TRBJ2-3; D call uncertain. Trimming removed 6 bases from V and 1 base from J, with 17 bases in between. Germline CDR1 reads SQVTM; CDR2 reads ANQGSEA. The CDR3 contains 15 residues.

V usage is TRBV5-5 and J usage is TRBJ2-5; tentatively, D is TRBD2 (5 bases). Germline V gives CDR1 SGHKS, CDR2 YYEKEE (reference sequence). V was shortened by 0 bases and J by 9 bases, with 12 bases between the two germline ends. The CDR3 contains 13 residues. The CDR3 region is CASSLAALASQYF. The DNA for the CDR3 is TGTGCCAGCAGCTTGGCGGCCTTAGCGTCCCAGTACTTC.

This chain links TRBV5-5 with TRBJ2-5; maybe TRBD2 (6 bases). Germline lookup yields CDR1 SGHKS and CDR2 YYEKEE (reference sequence). The CDR3 loop spans 14 amino acids. Trimming took 7 bases from V and 5 from J, leaving 18 bases between them. In nucleotides, the CDR3 is TGTGCCAGCGGGTTAATCGTCGGAGGGGAGACCCAGTACTTC. Translation: CASGLIVGGETQYF.

This clone came up once. The rearrangement joins TRBV7-8 to TRBJ1-1; the D is unclear. Germline V gene sequence: CDR1 SGHVS, CDR2 FQNEAQ. The CDR3 has 13 amino acids. The ends were cut back, 0 bases at V and 6 bases at J, with 8 bases in the middle. CDR3 in DNA: TGTGCCAGCAGCTTAGCGGCAGGTCCTGAAGCTTTCTTT. Encoded protein: CASSLAAGPEAFF.

The chain combines TRBV5-1 with TRBJ2-3, with 11 bases lining up with TRBD1. Germline-derived CDR1 and CDR2 are SGHRS and YFSETQ. The CDR3 sequence is 15 residues long. The J segment lost 3 bases and the V segment lost 3 bases, leaving 3 bases of the junction unmatched. Here the CDR3 DNA reads TGCGCCAGCAGCTCCGGGACAGGGGGAACAGATACGCAGTATTTT. Translation gives CASSSGTGGTDTQYF.

Regarding this clone: An end of the junction does not agree with germline; a read error may underlie this. The chain has TRBV7-7 and TRBJ1-2; 7 bases are shared with TRBD1. CDR3 size: 14 residues. CDR1 is SSHAT, CDR2 FNYEAQ, per germline (reference sequence). The CDR3 coding sequence is TGTGCTAGCAGGCGACAGGGTATCAACTATGGCTACACCTTC. Protein product: CASRRQGINYGYTF.

This rearrangement joins TRBV10-2 to TRBJ2-7; TRBD1 or TRBD2 may be the D gene (5 bases each). V gave up 4 bases and J gave up 5 bases, with 6 bases separating them. This CDR3 has 11 residues. Germline lookup yields CDR1 WSHSY and CDR2 SAAADI. The CDR3 nucleotides are TGCGCCAGCAGTGTGGGGGACGAGCAGTACTTC. It encodes CASSVGDEQYF.

The chain employs TRBV19 and TRBJ1-5, with D unclear. V was shortened by 4 bases and J by 0 bases, with 13 bases between the two germline ends. The CDR3 extends over 16 amino acids. Germline CDR1 reads LNHDA; CDR2 reads SQIVND (reference sequence). The CDR3 loop is CASSTPSGFSNQPQHF. The CDR3, as DNA: TGTGCCAGTAGTACGCCCTCAGGATTTAGCAATCAGCCCCAGCATTTT.

The CDR3 here is CASSYSTRGTSGGYTF. CDR3 bases: TGTGCCAGCAGTTACTCGACCCGCGGGACATCGGGGGGCTACACCTTC. The chain uses TRBV6-5 and TRBJ1-2, with D possibly being TRBD1 (6 bases). V lost 0 bases and J 8 bases, leaving 19 bases between the germline ends. Germline CDR1 is MNHEY and CDR2 is SVGAGI. This CDR3 is 16 amino acids long.

The genes are TRBV5-1 and TRBJ1-2; maybe TRBD1 (6 bases). This CDR3 has 14 residues. Germline CDR1 SGHRS, CDR2 YFSETQ. Deletions cut 4 bases from V and 12 bases from J, with 22 bases between. CDR3 region: CASSDTTGISRDTF. The CDR3 nucleotides are TGCGCCAGCAGCGACACCACAGGGATTTCCAGGGACACCTTC.

The CDR3 reads CASSLASHSNYGYTF. The CDR3 bases are TGTGCCAGCAGTTTAGCCAGCCACTCTAACTATGGCTACACCTTC. The V gene is TRBV28, the J gene TRBJ1-2; D is unresolved. CDR3 size: 15 residues. Trimming cost V 2 bases and J 0 bases, with 10 bases left between them. In germline, CDR1 is MDHEN, CDR2 SYDVKM.

The chain has TRBV5-1 and TRBJ2-5; a possible D gene is TRBD2 (5 bases). Germline-derived CDR1 and CDR2 are SGHRS and YFSETQ. CDR3 length: 15 residues. The germline V and J ends were trimmed by 4 bases and 2 bases, with 15 bases remaining between them. The CDR3 DNA reads as TGCGCCAGCAGCCCCCTTGTTCCGGGGCAAGAGACCCAGTACTTC. This gives the protein CASSPLVPGQETQYF.

The chain couples TRBV4-1 to TRBJ1-2; 7 positions agree with TRBD1. CDR1 is MGHRA, CDR2 YSYEKL, per germline. V was clipped by 3 bases and J by 4 bases; unmatched bases: 5. The CDR3 covers 14 residues. CDR3 region: CASSQPGQSYGYTF. The CDR3 nucleotides are TGCGCCAGCAGCCAGCCGGGACAGAGCTATGGCTACACCTTC.

V is TRBV6-8 and J is TRBJ2-7, with TRBD1 matching 7 bases. The CDR3 length is 15 residues. V lost 3 bases, J lost 2 bases, and 7 bases stayed unmatched. Germline V gene lookup returns CDR1 MNHGY and CDR2 SAAAGT. This CDR3 is CASSYWPGGTYEQYF. For the CDR3, the DNA is TGTGCCAGCAGTTATTGGCCAGGGGGAACCTACGAGCAGTACTTC.

V and J are TRBV18 and TRBJ2-7; 8 bases align to TRBD2. Trimming at V came to 3 bases and at J to 5 bases, leaving 6 bases not matched to a gene. This CDR3 has 14 residues. CDR1 is KGHSH, CDR2 LQKENI, per germline. CDR3 loop: CASSPSGTRNEQYF. In nucleotides, the CDR3 is TGTGCCAGCTCACCTTCCGGGACTAGAAACGAGCAGTACTTC.

The chain employs TRBV4-3 and TRBJ2-7, with a weak D call TRBD2 (5 bases). Trimming stripped 0 bases from V and 2 bases from J, with 11 bases between. In germline, CDR1 is LGHNA, CDR2 YSLEER. The CDR3 has 15 amino acids. The CDR3 sequence: CASSQDLASPYEQYF. CDR3 nucleotide sequence: TGCGCCAGCAGCCAAGATTTAGCGAGTCCCTACGAGCAGTACTTC.

The V gene is TRBV6-1, the J gene TRBJ1-1, with 10 bases aligning to TRBD1. CDR1 and CDR2 from the germline V gene are MNHNS and SASEGT. The length of the CDR3 is 13 residues. After removal of 11 bases from V and 5 bases from J, the junction contained 8 bases not matched to a gene. CDR3 coding DNA: TGTGCCGGGGGACAGGGGTTGGATACTGAAGCTTTCTTT. This translates into CAGGQGLDTEAFF.

The V gene is TRBV12-2, the J gene TRBJ1-2; TRBD1, the table's D call, was not compared with the DNA. TRBV12-2 is a documented pseudogene. This CDR3 is built from 18 residues. The CDR3 nucleotides read TGTGCAAGTCGCTTAGGGCCGACAGGGGCTTCTACTAACTATGGCTACACCTTC. It specifies CASRLGPTGASTNYGYTF.

The chain couples TRBV7-9 to TRBJ2-3, with a possible D match to TRBD2 (5 bases). Germline-derived CDR1 and CDR2 are SEHNR and FQNEAQ (reference sequence). Trimming took off 6 bases at V and 5 bases at J, with 9 bases between the two ends. This CDR3 region has 12 residues. CDR3 in amino acids: CASRDEGDTQYF. The CDR3 nucleotides are TGTGCCAGCAGAGACGAGGGAGATACGCAGTATTTT.

This chain joins TRBV5-1 and TRBJ1-2; 9 nucleotides match TRBD1. The CDR3 totals 18 residues. Looked up from germline, CDR1 is SGHRS and CDR2 is YFSETQ. Trimming removed 0 bases from V and 0 bases from J; junction bases left unmatched: 9. CDR3 amino acids: CASSLALDRGRANYGYTF. The CDR3 nucleotides read TGCGCCAGCAGCTTGGCCTTGGACAGGGGTCGGGCTAACTATGGCTACACCTTC.